One sample yielded the 25 T cell receptor beta chains listed below, sequenced in a study of CD8+ T cells in alopecia areata. RNA was isolated and reverse transcribed to cDNA, the sequencing template. This table comes from immunoSEQ multiplex PCR, and its TCRdb copy is limited to in-frame clones, with some not included. The sample has a few hundred thousand clones; 66% are singletons. Sample treatment: oral pan-JAK inhibitor, 5-10 mg twice daily. The sequenced sample was CD4+ T cells sorted from blood, obtained around week 44, from a patient treated with tofacitinib. The origin of the receptors is a human donor with alopecia areata.

The chain recombines TRBV7-2 with TRBJ2-2; weak D call: TRBD1 (6 bases). Germline loops: CDR1 SGHTA, CDR2 FQGNSA. V dropped 0 bases and J dropped 0 bases, with 8 bases sitting between them. CDR3 length: 16 amino acids. Written as DNA, the CDR3 is TGTGCCAGCAGCTTAGCGGGGACAACGAACACCGGGGAGCTGTTTTTT. Encoded protein: CASSLAGTTNTGELFF. Drawing the rest from reference TRBV7-2 and TRBJ2-2, the complete variable domain is GAGVSQSPSNKVTEKGKDVELRCDPISGHTALYWYRQSLGQGLEFLIYFQGNSAPDKSGLPSDRFSAERTGGSVSTLTIQRTQQEDSAVYLCASSLAGTTNTGELFFGEGSRLTVL.

This chain joins TRBV7-3 and TRBJ2-3; no definite D call. The CDR3 totals 13 residues. Trimming took off 2 bases at V and 4 bases at J, with 7 bases between the two ends. Looked up from germline, CDR1 is SGHTA and CDR2 is FQGTGA. The CDR3 DNA reads as TGTGCCAGCAGCTTAGCTAAGTCAGATACGCAGTATTTT. This encodes CASSLAKSDTQYF. Together with reference TRBV7-3 and TRBJ2-3, the CDR3 gives the full variable domain: GAGVSQTPSNKVTEKGKYVELRCDPISGHTALYWYRQSLGQGPEFLIYFQGTGAADDSGLPNDRFFAVRPEGSVSTLKIQRTERGDSAVYLCASSLAKSDTQYFGPGTRLTVL.

The rearrangement joins TRBV29-1 to TRBJ1-1; D gene ambiguous. V gave up 8 bases and J gave up 3 bases, with 16 bases separating them. CDR3 length: 13 amino acids. Germline CDR1 and CDR2: SQVTM and ANQGSEA. The CDR3 here is CSINGGRDTEAFF. The CDR3 coding sequence is TGCAGCATTAATGGAGGGAGGGACACTGAAGCTTTCTTT. Looking up the rest from reference TRBV29-1 and TRBJ1-1 gives the full variable domain: SAVISQKPSRDICQRGTSLTIQCQVDSQVTMMFWYRQQPGQSLTLIATANQGSEATYESGFVIDKFPISRPNLTFSTLTVSNMSPEDSSIYLCSINGGRDTEAFFGQGTRLTVV.

The rearrangement uses TRBV30 and TRBJ2-3; D might be TRBD2 (6 bases). Trimming removed 7 bases at V and 2 bases at J, with 13 bases between. Germline V gene data show CDR1 as GTSNPN and CDR2 as SVGIG (reference sequence). The CDR3 has 13 amino acids. The CDR3: CASAGRFTDTQYF. Written as DNA, the CDR3 is TGTGCCTCCGCGGGGAGATTCACAGATACGCAGTATTTT.

The rearrangement links TRBV4-3 to TRBJ1-6; D not resolved. The CDR3 length is 14 residues. Germline V gene sequence: CDR1 LGHNA, CDR2 YSLEER. The ends were cut back, 3 bases at V and 2 bases at J, with 5 bases in the middle. CDR3 loop: CASSQGTYNSPLHF. In nucleotides, the CDR3 is TGCGCCAGCAGCCAGGGAACCTATAATTCACCCCTCCACTTT.

This sequence joins TRBV6-1 and TRBJ2-5, with D perhaps TRBD1 (6 bases). The germline gives CDR1 MNHNS, CDR2 SASEGT. The CDR3 is 14 residues long. V lost 6 bases to trimming and J lost 3 bases, with 14 bases between them. CDR3 in amino acids: CASSVQGTEETQYF. The CDR3 region has the DNA TGTGCCAGCAGCGTACAGGGTACTGAAGAGACCCAGTACTTC.

CDR3 sequence: CASSQGLQQPQHF. The CDR3 nucleotides are TGCGCCAGCAGCCAAGGTTTACAACAGCCCCAGCATTTT. This sequence joins TRBV4-3 and TRBJ1-5; D ambiguous. This CDR3 has 13 amino acids. CDR1 is LGHNA and CDR2 is YSLEER in the germline V gene. The V and J ends lost 1 base and 7 bases respectively, with 8 bases between them.

The V gene is TRBV2, the J gene TRBJ1-4; 7 nucleotides match TRBD1. From germline, CDR1 is SNHLY and CDR2 FYNNEI. J gave up 5 bases and V 7 bases, and 4 bases lay outside the gene matches. This CDR3 has 13 amino acids. The CDR3 here is CASNRGGNEKLFF. DNA of the CDR3: TGTGCCAGCAACAGGGGAGGGAATGAAAAACTGTTTTTT.

The J gene is TRBJ2-7, the V gene TRBV2; 8 nucleotides agree with TRBD2. V shed 4 bases, J shed 9 bases, and the junction held 17 bases outside the gene matches. The length of the CDR3 is 16 residues. CDR1 and CDR2 from the germline V gene are SNHLY and FYNNEI. The CDR3 nucleotides read TGTGCCAGCAGTGCGGAGAGAATCAGCGGGGGACGGGTGCAGTACTTC. This sequence encodes CASSAERISGGRVQYF.

The chain uses TRBV7-2 and TRBJ1-5; D gene uncertain. This CDR3 has 15 amino acids. Germline lookup yields CDR1 SGHTA and CDR2 FQGNSA. The V end lost 1 base, the J end lost 1 base, and 8 bases lay between the germline ends. The CDR3 DNA sequence: TGTGCCAGCAGCTTAGACAGTCAGAGCAATCAGCCCCAGCATTTT. It yields the protein CASSLDSQSNQPQHF.

This clone has just one count. V is TRBV2 and J is TRBJ2-1, with D unclear. Deletions cut 6 bases from V and 0 bases from J, with 12 bases between. This CDR3 spans 15 amino acids. The germline V gene encodes CDR1 SNHLY and CDR2 FYNNEI. DNA for the CDR3: TGTGCCAGCAGGTCCGGCGGTTTCTCCTACAATGAGCAGTTCTTC. This encodes CASRSGGFSYNEQFF. Combining the CDR3 with reference TRBV2 and TRBJ2-1 gives the whole variable domain EPEVTQTPSHQVTQMGQEVILRCVPISNHLYFYWYRQILGQKVEFLVSFYNNEISEKSEIFDDQFSVERPDGSNFTLKIRSTKLEDSAMYFCASRSGGFSYNEQFFGPGTRLTVL.

This chain connects TRBV6-5 to TRBJ2-7; TRBD1 might be the D (6 bases). The CDR3 has 15 amino acids. V was pared by 6 bases and J by 6 bases, with 21 bases between. CDR1 MNHEY and CDR2 SVGAGI come from the germline V gene. DNA of the CDR3: TGTGCCAGCAGGGCACCACAGGGCCGGATGGGCGAGCAGTACTTC. This translates into CASRAPQGRMGEQYF.

This clone has only a few counts. The V and J genes are TRBV29-1 and TRBJ1-5; D remains ambiguous. Trimming cost V 5 bases and J 6 bases, with 14 bases left between them. Germline CDR1 is SQVTM and CDR2 is ANQGSEA. The CDR3 sequence is 13 residues long. The chain's CDR3 is CSVRNSLSQPQHF. CDR3 sequence (DNA): TGCAGCGTTAGGAACAGTTTAAGTCAGCCCCAGCATTTT.

This clone turned up a few times. The rearrangement uses TRBV29-1 and TRBJ2-5; TRBD2 might be the D (6 bases). The DNA matches TRBJ2-7 better at its end, which makes the J call doubtful. CDR1 is SQVTM and CDR2 is ANQGSEA in the germline V gene. The CDR3 is 13 amino acids. The CDR3 loop is CSSCFRDGGEQYF. For the CDR3, the DNA is TGCAGCTCCTGTTTCAGGGACGGGGGCGAGCAGTACTTC.

The chain couples TRBV11-2 to TRBJ1-5; D gene ambiguous. There are 14 residues in the CDR3. Trimming removed 1 base at V and 3 bases at J, with 7 bases between. Germline lookup yields CDR1 SGHAT and CDR2 FQNNGV. The CDR3 sequence is CASSLGQYNQPQHF. CDR3 sequence (DNA): TGTGCCAGCAGCTTAGGGCAGTACAATCAGCCCCAGCATTTT.

The rearrangement uses TRBV5-1 and TRBJ1-5, with 8 bases identical to TRBD1. The V segment lost 4 bases and the J segment 5 bases; nucleotides outside the gene matches: 8. CDR3 length: 15 amino acids. Germline V gene lookup returns CDR1 SGHRS and CDR2 YFSETQ. In DNA form, the CDR3 reads TGCGCCAGCAGCCCGAGGACAGGGCCAGATCAGCCCCAGCATTTT. This translates into CASSPRTGPDQPQHF.

The chain combines TRBV30 with TRBJ1-1; no reliable D call. The V gene lost 4 bases and the J gene lost 11 bases, with 11 bases spanning the gap. The CDR3 is 10 residues long. CDR1 and CDR2 from the germline V gene are GTSNPN and SVGIG (reference sequence). Here the CDR3 DNA reads TGTGCCTGGATTGAGGGTGGCGCTTTCTTT. It yields the protein CAWIEGGAFF. The whole variable domain, remainder taken from reference TRBV30 and TRBJ1-1, is SQTIHQWPATLVQPVGSPLSLECTVEGTSNPNLYWYRQAAGRGLQLLFYSVGIGQISSEVPQNLSASRPQDRQFILSSKKLLLSDSGFYLCAWIEGGAFFGQGTRLTVV.

This chain joins TRBV30 and TRBJ2-7, with TRBD2 as a possible D gene (6 bases). This CDR3 has 13 amino acids. Germline V gene sequence: CDR1 GTSNPN, CDR2 SVGIG (reference sequence). Trimming shortened V by 4 bases and J by 6 bases, and 16 bases separated the two germline ends. The CDR3 sequence: CAWIIGGRGEQYF. The CDR3 region has the DNA TGTGCCTGGATTATCGGGGGAAGGGGCGAGCAGTACTTC.

V and J are TRBV29-1 and TRBJ1-2; 8 nucleotides align to TRBD1. Per the germline V gene, CDR1 is SQVTM and CDR2 is ANQGSEA. The J segment lost 5 bases and the V segment lost 6 bases, leaving 8 bases of the junction unmatched. The CDR3 spans 13 residues. The CDR3 DNA follows: TGCAGCGTCCCGGACAGGGAAGAATATGGCTACACCTTC. Protein: CSVPDREEYGYTF.

The chain couples TRBV5-1 to TRBJ1-2; 9 bases are a match to TRBD1. CDR3 length equals 17 residues. Trimming took 4 bases from V and 3 from J; bases not matched to a gene: 13. Germline CDR1 reads SGHRS; CDR2 reads YFSETQ. CDR3 region: CASSPVDSRTGDYGYTF. The CDR3 DNA sequence: TGCGCCAGCAGCCCGGTGGATTCCCGGACAGGGGACTATGGCTACACCTTC.

The genes are TRBV11-2 and TRBJ1-4, with 9 positions matching TRBD1. This CDR3 contains 14 residues. Germline V gives CDR1 SGHAT, CDR2 FQNNGV. After removal of 3 bases from V and 7 bases from J, the junction contained 3 bases not matched to a gene. CDR3 nucleotides: TGTGCCAGCAGCTTGGGGACAGGGAGTGAAAAACTGTTTTTT. Encoded protein: CASSLGTGSEKLFF.

This clone was counted a few times. V is TRBV29-1 and J is TRBJ2-3; D is ambiguous. The V end was cut by 8 bases, the J end by 7 bases, with 13 bases between. CDR1 and CDR2 from the germline V gene are SQVTM and ANQGSEA. The CDR3 is made up of 11 amino acids. The CDR3, as DNA: TGCAGCCCCGTCATCGAGTATACGCAGTATTTT. Residues: CSPVIEYTQYF.

The CDR3 loop reads CAWRGSYNEQFF. The CDR3, as DNA: TGTGCCTGGAGGGGCTCCTACAATGAGCAGTTCTTC. J is TRBJ2-1 and V is TRBV30, with no clear D. Trimming took off 3 bases at V and 0 bases at J, with 3 bases between the two ends. The CDR3 extends over 12 amino acids. Per germline, CDR1 GTSNPN and CDR2 SVGIG (reference sequence). The full variable domain, rest sourced from reference TRBV30 and TRBJ2-1, is SQTIHQWPATLVQPVGSPLSLECTVEGTSNPNLYWYRQAAGRGLQLLFYSVGIGQISSEVPQNLSASRPQDRQFILSSKKLLLSDSGFYLCAWRGSYNEQFFGPGTRLTVL.

This clone was recorded a few times. The CDR3: CASSDQEGNQPQHF. Here the CDR3 DNA reads TGTGCCAGCAGCGACCAGGAAGGCAATCAGCCCCAGCATTTT. J is TRBJ1-5 and V is TRBV7-6; D unresolved. The CDR3 runs 14 residues. V shed 5 bases and J shed 2 bases, with 10 bases lying between them. CDR1 is SGHVS and CDR2 is FNYEAQ in the germline V gene.

This chain links TRBV7-2 with TRBJ2-3, with 11 bases fitting TRBD2. There are 15 residues in the CDR3. Germline CDR1 SGHTA, CDR2 FQGNSA. With V trimmed by 6 bases and J by 3 bases, 5 bases remained unmatched. DNA of the CDR3: TGTGCCAGCAGGGGACTAGCGGTACGGACAGATACGCAGTATTTT. Translation gives CASRGLAVRTDTQYF.